The 10 T cell receptor beta chains below all came from one sample that was sequenced in a study of vaccination and CD4 T cells after COVID-19. Their antigens are not known. At the Johns Hopkins FTIC core, DNA taken from cultured CD4+ T cells was sequenced by way of the Oncomine TCR Beta short-read assay. TCRdb reanalysed the PCR reads using MiXCR and keeps one entry per CDR3 protein. The table lists under 25,000 distinct CDR3 sequences, approximately 67% of them singletons. Treatment described: roughly nine-day PBMC culture with coronavirus spike peptide pools or control peptides (ViraFEST assay). Sequenced material: CD4+ T cells from blood, cultured in vitro. The receptors were sampled from a human donor who had recovered from COVID-19.

This chain uses TRBV7-2 with TRBJ2-1; 9 nucleotides line up with TRBD2. The CDR3 is made up of 17 amino acids. With 0 bases clipped from V and 4 bases from J, the junction kept 7 bases outside the gene matches. Germline CDR1 SGHTA, CDR2 FQGNSA. The CDR3 nucleotides are TGTGCCAGCAGCTTAGCGTCCCTAGCGGGATTATACAATGAGCAGTTCTTC. It specifies CASSLASLAGLYNEQFF. The entire variable domain, with the rest obtained from reference TRBV7-2 and TRBJ2-1, is as follows: GAGVSQSPSNKVTEKGKDVELRCDPISGHTALYWYRQSLGQGLEFLIYFQGNSAPDKSGLPSDRFSAERTGGSVSTLTIQRTQQEDSAVYLCASSLASLAGLYNEQFFGPGTRLTVL.

The V gene is TRBV7-9, the J gene TRBJ2-5; 8 bases match TRBD2. The CDR3 totals 13 residues. Germline V gives CDR1 SEHNR, CDR2 FQNEAQ (reference sequence). V lost 2 bases, J lost 7 bases, and 3 bases stayed unmatched. CDR3 sequence: CASSLKAGVTQYF. CDR3 DNA sequence: TGTGCCAGCAGCTTAAAAGCGGGAGTGACCCAGTACTTC.

The chain is built from TRBV7-2 and TRBJ1-2; D is possibly TRBD1 (5 bases). In germline, CDR1 is SGHTA, CDR2 FQGNSA. V dropped 5 bases and J dropped 6 bases, with 16 bases sitting between them. The CDR3 runs to 14 residues. The CDR3, as DNA: TGTGCCAGCAGCCCCTGGGGGAATAGGAATGGCTACACCTTC. The encoded protein is CASSPWGNRNGYTF.

The chain couples TRBV7-9 to TRBJ1-1; D perhaps matches TRBD1 (5 bases). Per germline, CDR1 SEHNR and CDR2 FQNEAQ (reference sequence). V gave up 2 bases and J gave up 1 base, with 11 bases separating them. The CDR3 has 15 residues. In DNA, the CDR3 is TGTGCCAGCAGCTTAAATGAGGGGAGGAACACTGAAGCTTTCTTT. This sequence encodes CASSLNEGRNTEAFF.

CDR3 nucleotide sequence: TGCAGTGCTAGAGTTGGACAGTCGAACACCGGGGAGCTGTTTTTT. Translated: CSARVGQSNTGELFF. The chain links TRBV20-1 to TRBJ2-2; D is possibly TRBD1 (6 bases). CDR1 is DFQATT, CDR2 SNEGSKA, per germline (reference sequence). This CDR3 is built from 15 residues. Trimming took off 1 base at V and 0 bases at J, with 9 bases between the two ends.

The chain carries TRBV20-1 and TRBJ2-3; D is uncertain. Trimming left V 2 bases short and J 2 bases short, with 5 bases between. Germline-derived CDR1 and CDR2 are DFQATT and SNEGSKA (reference sequence). The CDR3 covers 12 residues. The CDR3, as DNA: TGCAGTGCTAGAACAGCCACAGATACGCAGTATTTT. Protein sequence: CSARTATDTQYF.

The rearrangement joins TRBV7-9 to TRBJ1-1; a possible D gene is TRBD1 (6 bases). The CDR3 covers 16 residues. V shed 5 bases and J shed 1 base, with 17 bases lying between them. Looked up from germline, CDR1 is SEHNR and CDR2 is FQNEAQ (reference sequence). CDR3 residues: CASSPVGIRGNTEAFF. The CDR3, as DNA: TGTGCCAGCAGCCCTGTTGGGATCAGGGGGAACACTGAAGCTTTCTTT.

The chain employs TRBV6-2 or TRBV6-3 and TRBJ2-1; unclear D gene. Germline V gene sequence: CDR1 MNHEY, CDR2 SVGEGT. This CDR3 is built from 13 residues. Trimming stripped 0 bases from V and 12 bases from J, with 12 bases between. CDR3 DNA: TGTGCCAGCAGTTACTCGGGCCGAGTGGTGCAGTTCTTC. Protein product: CASSYSGRVVQFF.

CDR3 nucleotide sequence: TGTGCCAGCAGCTTAGCCAAGCAGGGGTCTGGGGCCAACGTCCTGACTTTC. Its protein is CASSLAKQGSGANVLTF. The rearrangement joins TRBV7-9 to TRBJ2-6, with D perhaps TRBD1 (6 bases). Germline CDR1 reads SEHNR; CDR2 reads FQNEAQ (reference sequence). This CDR3 is built from 17 residues. With 0 bases removed from V and 1 base from J, the gap between germline ends came to 10 bases. Filled out from reference TRBV7-9 and TRBJ2-6, the complete variable domain reads DTGVSQNPRHKITKRGQNVTFRCDPISEHNRLYWYRQTLGQGPEFLTYFQNEAQLEKSRLLSDRFSAERPKGSFSTLEIQRTEQGDSAMYLCASSLAKQGSGANVLTFGAGSRLTVL.

J is TRBJ2-4 and V is TRBV7-2, with unresolved D. V shed 3 bases and J shed 0 bases, with 15 bases lying between them. The CDR3 covers 17 residues. Germline loops: CDR1 SGHTA, CDR2 FQGNSA. In DNA, the CDR3 is TGTGCCAGCAGCTTGGCCGCCCGAGTCAGAGCCAAAAACATTCAGTACTTC. Translation gives CASSLAARVRAKNIQYF.